These T cell receptor beta chains were read from a single sample in a study of cytomegalovirus exposure and HLA in healthy donors. Here immunoSEQ multiplex PCR was the method, and the copy in TCRdb shows in-frame clones only, minus some. Counted here are approximately 160,000 clones, roughly 80% occurring once; the ten biggest clones make up roughly 5%. The specimen was PBMCs. These receptors all come from a male donor in good health and CMV-seronegative. CDR3s include the opening cysteine and the closing phenylalanine or tryptophan. A D gene is named only where the DNA matches it firmly. Expanded clones are given a class, and other clones once, few, many or no size at all.

clone_size j_call d_call v_call cdr3_aa cdr3_nt
. TRBJ1-1 . TRBV2 CASRRDGGNTEAFF TGTGCCAGCAGGAGGGACGGGGGGAACACTGAAGCTTTCTTT
. TRBJ1-6 . TRBV27 CASSLKGLLNSPLHF TGTGCCAGCAGTTTAAAGGGGTTATTAAATTCACCCCTCCACTTT
. TRBJ1-4 . TRBV5-1 CASKEGLATNEKLFF TGCGCCAGCAAGGAGGGGTTGGCAACTAATGAAAAACTGTTTTTT
. TRBJ2-1 . TRBV29-1 CSPLGGRTGEQFF TGCAGCCCACTTGGAGGTCGTACCGGTGAGCAGTTCTTC
few TRBJ2-1 TRBD2 TRBV7-3 CASSLVGAGGNEQFF TGTGCCAGCAGCTTAGTGGGGGCGGGGGGCAATGAGCAGTTCTTC
. TRBJ1-5 . TRBV11-2 CASSLAGGQPQHF TGTGCCAGCAGCTTAGCGGGGGGCCAGCCCCAGCATTTT
few TRBJ2-4 TRBD1 TRBV11-1 CASSDRGLAKNIQYF TGTGCCAGCAGTGACAGGGGTCTGGCCAAAAACATTCAGTACTTC
. TRBJ2-1 TRBD2 TRBV19 CASEGIAGGPNNEQFF TGTGCCAGTGAAGGAATAGCGGGAGGCCCTAACAATGAGCAGTTCTTC
. TRBJ2-7 TRBD2 TRBV7-9 CASSGGTSGVPLYEQYF TGTGCCAGCAGCGGGGGGACTAGCGGAGTGCCACTCTACGAGCAGTACTTC
once TRBJ2-2 TRBD2 TRBV5-6 CASSLGLAVTGELFF TGTGCCAGCAGCTTGGGGCTAGCGGTCACCGGGGAGCTGTTTTTT
. TRBJ2-1 . TRBV15 CATSSPPGGRGYNEQFF TGTGCCACCAGCAGCCCCCCGGGCGGCCGGGGCTACAATGAGCAGTTCTTC
. TRBJ1-5 TRBD1 TRBV7-2 CASSFDRAQPQHF TGTGCCAGCAGCTTCGACAGGGCTCAGCCCCAGCATTTT
. TRBJ2-1 . TRBV7-2 CASSSVAGANEQFF TGTGCCAGCAGCTCCGTTGCAGGGGCCAATGAGCAGTTCTTC
. TRBJ2-1 TRBD2 TRBV5-8 CASSFLPAGVGYEQFF TGTGCCAGCAGCTTTCTACCAGCGGGAGTAGGGTATGAGCAGTTCTTC
. TRBJ1-1 . TRBV7-9 CASSSSDSTRRNTEAFF TGTGCCAGCAGCTCTTCCGACAGTACAAGAAGGAACACTGAAGCTTTCTTT
. TRBJ2-2 TRBD1 TRBV18 CASSPFTGDTGELFF TGTGCCAGCTCACCGTTTACAGGGGACACCGGGGAGCTGTTTTTT
. TRBJ1-4 TRBD1 TRBV7-9 CASSSGTVNEKLFF TGTGCCAGCAGCTCCGGGACAGTGAATGAAAAACTGTTTTTT
. TRBJ2-1 . TRBV6-5 CASSFAGLNEQFF TGTGCCAGCAGTTTTGCAGGTCTAAATGAGCAGTTCTTC
once TRBJ2-7 TRBD1 TRBV2 CGSRQGRGEQYF TGTGGAAGCCGACAGGGAAGGGGAGAGCAGTACTTC
few TRBJ1-2 TRBD1 TRBV9 CASSVGTGGGVDYGYTF TGTGCCAGCAGCGTAGGGACAGGGGGAGGGGTAGACTATGGCTACACCTTC
. TRBJ2-1 TRBD1 TRBV7-9 CASSWGTGGYEQFF TGTGCCAGCAGCTGGGGGACAGGGGGATATGAGCAGTTCTTC
. TRBJ2-2 . TRBV7-9 CASSTEGDTGELFF TGTGCCAGCAGCACGGAGGGAGACACCGGGGAGCTGTTTTTT
once TRBJ2-1 TRBD2 TRBV4-2 CASQTGLASNEQFF TGTGCCAGCCAAACAGGACTAGCTTCCAATGAGCAGTTCTTC
. TRBJ2-7 . TRBV27 CASILRTDSYEQYF TGTGCCAGCATCCTCCGGACAGACTCCTACGAGCAGTACTTC
few TRBJ1-5 TRBD1 TRBV2 CASSPGTGGQPQHF TGTGCCAGCAGTCCCGGGACAGGGGGACAGCCCCAGCATTTT
. TRBJ1-2 . TRBV18 CASSSEFRHDYGYTF TGTGCCAGCTCATCAGAATTCAGGCACGACTATGGCTACACCTTC
few TRBJ1-2 . TRBV6-1 CASKPSANYGYTF TGTGCCAGCAAACCCTCAGCTAACTATGGCTACACCTTC
. TRBJ2-1 TRBD2 TRBV7-8 CASSYSGGLYNEQFF TGTGCCAGCAGCTATAGCGGGGGCCTTTACAATGAGCAGTTCTTC
. TRBJ1-3 TRBD1 TRBV2 CALRTLRTGGNTIYF TGTGCCTTACGGACCCTTCGGACAGGGGGAAACACCATATATTTT
. TRBJ2-7 TRBD2 TRBV4-3 CASSQQGLAGDEQYF TGCGCCAGCAGCCAACAAGGACTAGCGGGAGACGAGCAGTACTTC
. TRBJ2-3 . TRBV19 CASIYADTQYF TGTGCCAGTATTTATGCAGATACGCAGTATTTT
. TRBJ2-5 . TRBV21-1 CASSKERTGDETQYF TGTGCCAGCAGCAAAGAAAGGACAGGGGACGAGACCCAGTACTTC
. TRBJ2-7 TRBD2 TRBV9 CASSVAGRLAGEEYEQYF TGTGCCAGCAGCGTAGCGGGGAGACTAGCGGGAGAGGAATACGAGCAGTACTTC
. TRBJ2-1 TRBD1 TRBV18 CAVASWDRGSDEQFF TGTGCCGTGGCCAGCTGGGACAGGGGGTCGGATGAGCAGTTCTTC
once TRBJ2-1 . TRBV5-1 CASSFRGGGNEQFF TGCGCCAGCAGCTTCAGGGGTGGGGGCAATGAGCAGTTCTTC
. TRBJ2-1 . TRBV4-1 CASSPRFYNEQFF TGCGCCAGCAGCCCGCGATTTTACAATGAGCAGTTCTTC
. TRBJ2-3 TRBD1 TRBV11-1 CASSLAGTGVHTQYF TGTGCCAGCAGCCTAGCCGGGACAGGGGTCCATACGCAGTATTTT
. TRBJ2-1 TRBD1 TRBV4-1 CASSDRVSYNEQFF TGCGCCAGCAGCGACAGGGTCTCCTACAATGAGCAGTTCTTC
. TRBJ2-3 . TRBV6-4 CASSEGMGADTQYF TGTGCCAGCAGTGAAGGAATGGGCGCAGATACGCAGTATTTT
. TRBJ1-2 . TRBV6-5 CASSSDYGYTF TGTGCCAGCAGTTCGGACTATGGCTACACCTTC
. TRBJ1-1 TRBD1 TRBV11-2 CASSWTGVSEAFF TGTGCCAGCAGCTGGACAGGGGTGAGTGAAGCTTTCTTT
. TRBJ2-7 TRBD2 TRBV6-5 CASTPTSGRAYEQYF TGTGCCAGCACCCCGACTAGCGGGAGGGCCTACGAGCAGTACTTC
. TRBJ2-3 . TRBV18 CASSPGGDDTQYF TGTGCCAGCTCACCCGGAGGGGACGATACGCAGTATTTT
. TRBJ1-3 . TRBV11-2 CASSLRAGGNTIYF TGTGCCAGCAGCTTACGGGCAGGGGGAAACACCATATATTTT
few TRBJ1-2 TRBD1 TRBV28 CASSLPGQGISYTF TGTGCCAGCAGTTTACCGGGACAGGGGATTAGCTACACCTTC
. TRBJ1-3 . TRBV30 CAWSSGSGNIIYF TGTGCCTGGAGTTCCGGGTCTGGAAACATCATATATTTT
. TRBJ2-1 . TRBV9 CASSAGGYSYNEQFF TGTGCCAGCAGCGCAGGGGGGTACTCCTACAATGAGCAGTTCTTC
. TRBJ1-2 TRBD1 TRBV18 CASSPGDRSGYTF TGTGCCAGCTCACCCGGGGACAGGTCTGGCTACACCTTC
. TRBJ2-6 TRBD1 TRBV19 CASSILTGAGANVLTF TGTGCCAGTAGTATTCTTACAGGGGCTGGGGCCAACGTCCTGACTTTC